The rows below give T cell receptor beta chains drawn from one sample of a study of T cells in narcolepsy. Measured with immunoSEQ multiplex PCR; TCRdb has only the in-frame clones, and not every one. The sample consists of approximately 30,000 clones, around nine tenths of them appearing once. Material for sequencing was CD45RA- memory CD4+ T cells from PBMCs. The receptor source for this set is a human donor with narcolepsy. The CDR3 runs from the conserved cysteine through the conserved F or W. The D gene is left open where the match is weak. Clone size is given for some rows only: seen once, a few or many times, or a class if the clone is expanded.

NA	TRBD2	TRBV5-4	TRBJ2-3	CASSLELAGPTDTQYF	TGTGCCAGCAGCTTGGAACTAGCGGGGCCCACAGATACGCAGTATTTT
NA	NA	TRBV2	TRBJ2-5	CASSGGSQETQYF	TGTGCCAGCAGTGGAGGTTCCCAAGAGACCCAGTACTTC
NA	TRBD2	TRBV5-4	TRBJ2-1	CASTPDDSGGNYEQFF	TGTGCCAGCACCCCGGATGACAGCGGGGGTAACTATGAGCAGTTCTTC
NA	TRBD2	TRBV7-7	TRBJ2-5	CASSLGLAGGAETQYF	TGTGCCAGCAGCTTAGGGCTAGCGGGGGGCGCTGAGACCCAGTACTTC
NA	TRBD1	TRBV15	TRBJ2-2	CATSRDYTGAAGELFF	TGTGCCACCAGCAGAGATTATACAGGGGCGGCCGGGGAGCTGTTTTTT
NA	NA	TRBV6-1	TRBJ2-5	CASSEWQRGTETQYF	TGTGCCAGCAGTGAATGGCAAAGGGGGACGGAGACCCAGTACTTC
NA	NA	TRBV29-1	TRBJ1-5	CSVEGGSNQPQHF	TGCAGCGTTGAGGGAGGGTCCAATCAGCCCCAGCATTTT
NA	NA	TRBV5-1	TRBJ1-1	CASSTGVINTEAFF	TGCGCCAGCTCCACGGGGGTTATCAACACTGAAGCTTTCTTT
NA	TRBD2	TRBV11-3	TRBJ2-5	CASSLGLAGAQETQYF	TGTGCCAGCAGCTTGGGACTAGCGGGGGCTCAAGAGACCCAGTACTTC
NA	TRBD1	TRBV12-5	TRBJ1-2	CASGLTQGFAGYTF	TGTGCTAGTGGTTTGACACAGGGGTTCGCGGGCTACACCTTC
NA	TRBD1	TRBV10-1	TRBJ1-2	CASSESTGSSYGYTF	TGCGCCAGCAGTGAGTCGACAGGGTCGAGCTATGGCTACACCTTC
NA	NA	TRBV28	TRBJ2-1	CASSFSRQQFF	TGTGCCAGCAGTTTCTCGCGGCAGCAGTTCTTC
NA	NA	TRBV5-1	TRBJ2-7	CASSLGDWITYEQYF	TGCGCCAGCAGCTTGGGGGACTGGATAACCTACGAGCAGTACTTC
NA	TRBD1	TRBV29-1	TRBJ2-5	CSTLTGGKQETQYF	TGCAGCACTCTGACAGGGGGGAAACAAGAGACCCAGTACTTC
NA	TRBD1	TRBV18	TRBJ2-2	CASSLGTANTGELFF	TGTGCCAGCTCACTTGGGACAGCCAACACCGGGGAGCTGTTTTTT
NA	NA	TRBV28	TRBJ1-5	CASSLDRKDQPQHF	TGTGCCAGCAGCCTTGACAGAAAAGATCAGCCCCAGCATTTT
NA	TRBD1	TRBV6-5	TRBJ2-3	CASSPGQVYGDTQYF	TGTGCCAGCAGCCCCGGACAGGTTTATGGAGATACGCAGTATTTT
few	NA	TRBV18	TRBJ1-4	CASSPFRQGAPNEKLFF	TGTGCCAGCTCACCGTTTCGCCAGGGAGCACCTAATGAAAAACTGTTTTTT
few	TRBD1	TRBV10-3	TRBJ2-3	CAISKSTGGVTDTQYF	TGTGCCATCAGCAAAAGTACAGGGGGTGTCACAGATACGCAGTATTTT
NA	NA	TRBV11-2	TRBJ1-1	CASSLNGPKGEAFF	TGTGCCAGCAGCTTGAACGGACCGAAGGGTGAAGCTTTCTTT
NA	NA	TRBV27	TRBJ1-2	CASRRLGNYGYTF	TGTGCCAGCAGAAGGTTGGGGAACTATGGCTACACCTTC
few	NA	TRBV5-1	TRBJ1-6	CASSLGQSNSPLHF	TGCGCCAGCAGCTTGGGACAGTCTAATTCACCCCTCCACTTT
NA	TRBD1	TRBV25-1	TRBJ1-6	CASSEGDRVFNSPLHF	TGTGCCAGCAGTGAAGGGGACAGGGTCTTTAATTCACCCCTCCACTTT
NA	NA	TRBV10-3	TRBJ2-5	CAITSGQGGRETQYF	TGTGCCATCACCTCGGGGCAGGGTGGGAGAGAGACCCAGTACTTC
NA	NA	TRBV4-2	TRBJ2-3	CASSHDLRGTDTQYF	TGTGCCAGCAGCCACGACCTCCGAGGGACAGATACGCAGTATTTT
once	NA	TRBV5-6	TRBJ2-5	CASSFGGVETQYF	TGTGCCAGCAGCTTTGGCGGGGTAGAGACCCAGTACTTC
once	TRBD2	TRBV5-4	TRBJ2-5	CASNIAGGGQETQYF	TGTGCCAGCAACATAGCGGGGGGCGGCCAAGAGACCCAGTACTTC
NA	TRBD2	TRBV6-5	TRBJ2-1	CASSYSRTSGDNEQFF	TGTGCCAGCAGTTACTCGAGGACTAGCGGGGATAATGAGCAGTTCTTC
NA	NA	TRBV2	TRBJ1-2	CASSLGPRYGYTF	TGTGCCAGCAGCCTCGGACCCCGCTATGGCTACACCTTC
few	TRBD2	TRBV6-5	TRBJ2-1	CASSLAGGRYNEQFF	TGTGCCAGCAGTCTAGCGGGGGGCCGGTACAATGAGCAGTTCTTC
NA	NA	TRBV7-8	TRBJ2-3	CASSFGHSAKGDTQYF	TGTGCCAGCAGCTTCGGACACTCGGCCAAAGGGGATACGCAGTATTTT
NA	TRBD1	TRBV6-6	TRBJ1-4	CASSLSGTGAEKLFF	TGTGCCAGCAGTCTATCCGGGACAGGGGCCGAAAAACTGTTTTTT
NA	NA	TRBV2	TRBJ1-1	CASSRSMNTEAFF	TGTGCCAGCAGTAGGTCGATGAACACTGAAGCTTTCTTT
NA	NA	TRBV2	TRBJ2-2	CASSIQATSTGELFF	TGTGCCAGCAGTATACAGGCAACAAGCACCGGGGAGCTGTTTTTT